These T cell receptor beta chains were read from a single sample in a study of blood T cell repertoires in COVID-19. The assay was immunoSEQ multiplex PCR, and TCRdb's table has in-frame clones only and misses some. Counted here are roughly 180,000 clones, roughly nine tenths occurring once; the ten biggest clones make up less than 25%. The sequencing sample was made of peripheral blood. These receptors all stem from a man aged 70 or older with active or convalescent COVID-19. CDR3s include the opening cysteine and the closing phenylalanine or tryptophan. A D gene is named only where the DNA matches it firmly. The listing skips clone size in some rows; elsewhere it reads once, few, many or a size class.

V,D,length,size,J,CDR3,DNA
TRBV5-5,-,16,-,TRBJ2-1,CASSLAQGLTYNEQFF,TGTGCCAGCAGCTTGGCCCAGGGGCTGACCTACAATGAGCAGTTCTTC
TRBV9,-,14,-,TRBJ2-1,CASSRAGTYNEQFF,TGTGCCAGCAGCAGGGCAGGGACTTACAATGAGCAGTTCTTC
TRBV25-1,TRBD1,15,-,TRBJ1-2,CASSEGTGGVYGYTF,TGTGCCAGCTCCGAAGGGACAGGGGGTGTCTATGGCTACACCTTC
TRBV28,-,14,-,TRBJ1-5,CASSLGQVGKPQHF,TGTGCCAGCAGTTTAGGTCAGGTCGGTAAGCCCCAGCATTTT
TRBV7-9,-,16,once,TRBJ2-1,CASSLGPGLLYNEQFF,TGTGCCAGCAGCTTAGGACCGGGACTGCTGTACAATGAGCAGTTCTTC
TRBV19,-,13,-,TRBJ2-2,CASSIPHFGELFF,TGTGCCAGTAGTATCCCTCACTTCGGGGAGCTGTTTTTT
TRBV7-9,TRBD2,16,-,TRBJ2-1,CASSLNWASGDNEQFF,TGTGCCAGCAGCTTAAATTGGGCTAGCGGGGACAATGAGCAGTTCTTC
TRBV2,-,13,-,TRBJ1-1,CASIFQMNTEAFF,TGTGCCAGCATTTTTCAGATGAACACTGAAGCTTTCTTT
TRBV28,-,18,-,TRBJ1-4,CASSSMWGGNSTNEKLFF,TGTGCCAGCAGTTCCATGTGGGGCGGAAACTCAACTAATGAAAAACTGTTTTTT
TRBV6-5,-,15,-,TRBJ2-6,CASSYRGAGANVLTF,TGTGCCAGCAGTTACCGCGGGGCCGGGGCCAACGTCCTGACTTTC
TRBV5-4,-,15,-,TRBJ2-3,CASSLAGLKTDTQYF,TGTGCCAGCAGCTTGGCAGGACTGAAGACAGATACGCAGTATTTT
TRBV19,TRBD1,16,-,TRBJ2-7,CASSAPRGDRAYEQYF,TGTGCCAGTAGTGCGCCTCGGGGGGACAGGGCCTACGAGCAGTACTTC
TRBV10-3,TRBD1,16,-,TRBJ1-5,CAISERPGTGDQPQHF,TGTGCCATCAGTGAACGTCCCGGGACAGGGGATCAGCCCCAGCATTTT
TRBV25-1,TRBD1,16,-,TRBJ1-6,CASSEYRGQGNSPLHF,TGTGCCAGCAGTGAATACAGAGGACAGGGGAATTCACCCCTCCACTTT
TRBV7-9,TRBD2,13,few,TRBJ2-4,CASSLAGSGGQYF,TGTGCCAGCAGCTTAGCTGGTAGCGGGGGGCAGTACTTC
TRBV19,TRBD1,14,-,TRBJ2-2,CATSGTVNTGELFF,TGTGCCACTTCCGGGACAGTTAACACCGGGGAGCTGTTTTTT
TRBV30,-,13,few,TRBJ1-1,CAWSGQSNTEAFF,TGTGCCTGGAGTGGACAATCGAACACTGAAGCTTTCTTT
TRBV28,TRBD1,14,-,TRBJ2-7,CASSSPGQGGEQYF,TGTGCCAGCAGTTCCCCTGGACAGGGCGGGGAGCAGTACTTC
TRBV19,-,15,-,TRBJ1-5,CASSIGRASNQPQHF,TGTGCCAGTAGTATAGGGAGGGCTAGCAATCAGCCCCAGCATTTT
TRBV5-1,TRBD1,15,-,TRBJ1-2,CASSLSGQSLYGYTF,TGCGCCAGCAGCTTATCGGGACAGTCTTTATATGGCTACACCTTC
TRBV2,-,12,few,TRBJ2-1,CAGGARSGEQFF,TGTGCCGGGGGGGCTCGTTCGGGTGAGCAGTTCTTC
TRBV7-9,-,15,-,TRBJ2-1,CASSLVGGYYNEQFF,TGTGCCAGCAGCTTAGTAGGCGGGTACTACAATGAGCAGTTCTTC
TRBV27,TRBD1,16,-,TRBJ2-7,CASRRNLGQLTYEQYF,TGTGCCAGCAGACGAAACCTGGGACAGCTGACCTACGAGCAGTACTTC
TRBV5-4,TRBD2,16,-,TRBJ2-5,CASSTGLAGMRETQYF,TGTGCCAGCAGCACTGGACTAGCGGGAATGAGAGAGACCCAGTACTTC
TRBV5-4,TRBD2,15,-,TRBJ2-1,CATKTKAGVLNEQFF,TGTGCCACAAAAACCAAAGCGGGAGTATTGAATGAGCAGTTCTTC
TRBV7-3,-,15,-,TRBJ1-4,CASSSQGFPNEKLFF,TGTGCCAGCAGCTCACAGGGTTTTCCTAATGAAAAACTGTTTTTT
TRBV5-1,-,15,-,TRBJ1-2,CASSPPGGGNYGYTF,TGCGCCAGCAGCCCGCCGGGGGGTGGAAACTATGGCTACACCTTC
TRBV27,TRBD1,14,-,TRBJ2-3,CASSRGQGSDTQYF,TGTGCCAGCAGCCGAGGACAGGGCTCAGATACGCAGTATTTT
TRBV27,-,16,-,TRBJ1-1,CASSLFGGKMNTEAFF,TGTGCCAGCAGTTTATTTGGCGGTAAAATGAACACTGAAGCTTTCTTT
TRBV9,TRBD1,13,-,TRBJ2-1,CASSDRGANEQFF,TGTGCCAGCAGTGACAGGGGGGCCAATGAGCAGTTCTTC
TRBV19,TRBD2,18,-,TRBJ2-2,CASSPGLADYLNTGELFF,TGTGCCAGTAGTCCGGGACTAGCGGATTACTTGAACACCGGGGAGCTGTTTTTT
TRBV2,-,14,-,TRBJ1-4,CASLISRGYEKLFF,TGTGCCAGCCTTATTTCTAGGGGATATGAAAAACTGTTTTTT
TRBV28,TRBD2,15,-,TRBJ2-1,CASRLPGTRSNEQFF,TGTGCCAGCAGGCTTCCCGGGACTAGGAGCAATGAGCAGTTCTTC
TRBV5-1,-,20,-,TRBJ1-1,CASSLGLDSPGTRTNTEAFF,TGCGCCAGCAGCTTAGGTCTGGACAGCCCGGGAACTCGAACGAACACTGAAGCTTTCTTT
TRBV29-1,TRBD1,14,few,TRBJ1-2,CSVEGDRVNYGYTF,TGCAGCGTTGAAGGGGACAGGGTAAACTATGGCTACACCTTC
TRBV6-5,-,15,-,TRBJ2-7,CASSYRDTRGYEQYF,TGTGCCAGCAGTTACCGGGACACCAGGGGATACGAGCAGTACTTC
TRBV12-3/TRBV12-4,-,13,-,TRBJ2-5,CASSPDSPETQYF,TGTGCCAGCAGTCCAGACAGCCCAGAGACCCAGTACTTC
TRBV24-1,-,16,few,TRBJ2-1,CATSGLWADNYNEQFF,TGTGCCACCAGTGGTCTATGGGCAGACAACTACAATGAGCAGTTCTTC
TRBV11-2,-,15,-,TRBJ2-7,CASSLEGLGGNEQYF,TGTGCCAGCAGCTTAGAGGGGCTTGGGGGGAACGAGCAGTACTTC
TRBV5-1,TRBD2,15,few,TRBJ2-7,CASSLVVGRGYEQYF,TGCGCCAGCAGCTTGGTTGTAGGGAGGGGATACGAGCAGTACTTC
TRBV29-1,-,14,-,TRBJ1-1,CSVDRFLGGTEAFF,TGCAGCGTTGACCGGTTTTTGGGGGGCACTGAAGCTTTCTTT
TRBV24-1,TRBD1,15,-,TRBJ1-2,CATSDSKQGGYGYTF,TGTGCCACCAGTGATTCCAAACAGGGGGGCTATGGCTACACCTTC
TRBV5-4,TRBD1,16,-,TRBJ2-3,CASSATGTGRPDTQYF,TGTGCCAGCAGCGCCACCGGGACAGGGCGGCCAGATACGCAGTATTTT
TRBV19,-,15,-,TRBJ2-1,CASSIKVEYYNEQFF,TGTGCCAGTAGTATCAAGGTGGAGTACTACAATGAGCAGTTCTTC
TRBV24-1,-,17,-,TRBJ1-2,CATSDPIGGGQNYGYTF,TGTGCCACCAGTGACCCAATTGGGGGAGGGCAGAACTATGGCTACACCTTC
TRBV28,TRBD1,12,once,TRBJ1-2,CASRTGVYGYTF,TGTGCCAGCAGGACAGGGGTCTATGGCTACACCTTC
TRBV6-1,-,15,-,TRBJ1-3,CASSEPPGAGNTIYF,TGTGCCAGCAGTGAACCCCCGGGAGCAGGAAACACCATATATTTT
TRBV6-5,-,13,once,TRBJ1-2,CASRTTAADGYTF,TGTGCCAGCAGGACGACAGCCGCGGATGGCTACACCTTC
TRBV24-1,-,15,-,TRBJ2-2,CATSDHHTGTGELFF,TGTGCCACCAGTGACCACCATACAGGAACCGGGGAGCTGTTTTTT
TRBV20-1,TRBD1,13,-,TRBJ1-2,CSASNDRVYGYTF,TGCAGTGCTAGTAATGACAGGGTCTATGGCTACACCTTC
TRBV19,-,17,-,TRBJ1-2,CASSKPQAASSYYGYTF,TGTGCCAGTAGTAAACCTCAGGCAGCTTCTAGCTACTATGGCTACACCTTC
TRBV7-2,-,17,-,TRBJ1-3,CASSPGREFSSGNTIYF,TGTGCCAGCAGCCCTGGACGGGAATTTAGCTCTGGAAACACCATATATTTT
TRBV7-2,TRBD1,15,few,TRBJ2-2,CASRPPGGRTGELFF,TGTGCCAGCCGCCCCCCAGGGGGTCGGACCGGGGAGCTGTTTTTT
TRBV5-6,TRBD1,15,-,TRBJ1-2,CASSAGTGFYYGYTF,TGTGCCAGCAGCGCCGGGACAGGATTCTACTATGGCTACACCTTC
TRBV6-2/TRBV6-3,-,14,-,TRBJ1-1,CASSSPGQNTEAFF,TGTGCCAGCAGTTCCCCGGGACAGAACACTGAAGCTTTCTTT
TRBV6-2/TRBV6-3,TRBD1,14,-,TRBJ1-2,CASSFQGTVPDYTF,TGTGCCAGCAGTTTTCAAGGGACAGTCCCGGACTACACCTTC
TRBV2,-,15,-,TRBJ1-5,CASSPLGVSNQPQHF,TGTGCCAGCAGCCCTCTGGGAGTTAGCAATCAGCCCCAGCATTTT